These T cell receptor beta chains were read from a single sample in a study of T cell changes during pregnancy in multiple sclerosis. Sequenced by immunoSEQ multiplex PCR; TCRdb stores in-frame clones only, minus some. The sample yields approximately 130,000 clones, approximately 93% seen once. The sequencing used peripheral blood, collected before pregnancy. Receptors were obtained from a female donor with multiple sclerosis, enrolled in a pregnancy study. Both conserved end residues are part of each CDR3. A D gene is named only where the DNA matches it firmly. For some rows the clone size is stated as once, few or many, or as a class when expanded; others skip it.

TRBV30	NA	TRBJ1-5	NA	CAWSVAVLQSQHF	TGTGCCTGGAGTGTTGCTGTCCTCCAGTCCCAGCATTTT
TRBV7-3	NA	TRBJ1-1	once	CASSYDRDTEAFF	TGTGCCAGCAGCTACGACAGAGACACTGAAGCTTTCTTT
TRBV10-3	NA	TRBJ1-2	NA	CAISDRGWDYGYTF	TGTGCCATCAGTGACAGGGGATGGGACTATGGCTACACCTTC
TRBV11-2	TRBD1	TRBJ2-7	NA	CASSQGGQGAHEQYF	TGTGCCAGCAGCCAAGGGGGACAGGGGGCTCACGAGCAGTACTTC
TRBV6-1	TRBD2	TRBJ2-3	NA	CASVAGGTDTQYF	TGTGCCAGCGTTGCGGGGGGCACAGATACGCAGTATTTT
TRBV10-3	NA	TRBJ2-1	NA	CAISEDSRNEQFF	TGTGCCATCAGTGAGGACTCAAGAAATGAGCAGTTCTTC
TRBV6-1	NA	TRBJ2-3	NA	CASSEITDTQYF	TGTGCCAGCAGTGAAATAACAGATACGCAGTATTTT
TRBV19	TRBD1	TRBJ1-2	NA	CASLNRARTGELAYYGYTF	TGTGCCAGCTTAAATAGAGCCCGGACAGGGGAGTTAGCTTACTATGGCTACACCTTC
TRBV25-1	NA	TRBJ2-3	NA	CASSARGNTQYF	TGTGCCAGCAGTGCTAGGGGGAATACGCAGTATTTT
TRBV28	NA	TRBJ1-1	NA	CASSSEGDMNTEAFF	TGTGCCAGCAGTTCCGAGGGAGATATGAACACTGAAGCTTTCTTT
TRBV6-5	NA	TRBJ1-1	NA	CASSYSTLTEAFF	TGTGCCAGCAGTTACTCGACACTCACTGAAGCTTTCTTT
TRBV7-7	TRBD1	TRBJ2-7	once	CASSSGTGATYEQYF	TGTGCCAGCAGTTCCGGGACAGGGGCCACCTACGAGCAGTACTTC
TRBV28	NA	TRBJ1-1	NA	CASSRQTEAFF	TGTGCCAGCAGCCGACAGACTGAAGCTTTCTTT
TRBV2	NA	TRBJ1-1	NA	CASRYPDRTDTEAFF	TGTGCCAGCAGATACCCCGACAGGACCGACACTGAAGCTTTCTTT
TRBV6-6	TRBD1	TRBJ1-4	NA	CASKPWTGESEKLFF	TGTGCCAGCAAACCTTGGACAGGGGAGTCAGAAAAACTGTTTTTT
TRBV25-1	NA	TRBJ1-4	NA	CASSEWSGGEKLFF	TGTGCCAGCAGTGAATGGTCGGGTGGTGAAAAACTGTTTTTT
TRBV19	TRBD2	TRBJ2-2	NA	CASSIGWGGAGELFF	TGTGCCAGTAGTATTGGATGGGGGGGGGCCGGGGAGCTGTTTTTT
TRBV19	TRBD2	TRBJ2-3	NA	CASMRLAGRTDTQYF	TGTGCCAGTATGAGGCTAGCGGGGCGCACAGATACGCAGTATTTT
TRBV6-1	TRBD1	TRBJ2-7	few	CASSESGQGYEQYF	TGTGCCAGCAGTGAATCTGGACAGGGGTACGAGCAGTACTTC
TRBV5-1	TRBD2	TRBJ2-1	NA	CASSSLLAGPSNEQFF	TGCGCCAGCAGTTCGCTACTAGCGGGGCCCTCCAATGAGCAGTTCTTC
TRBV6-5	NA	TRBJ1-3	NA	CASMGRGVEGNTIYF	TGTGCCAGCATGGGGAGGGGAGTCGAGGGAAACACCATATATTTT
TRBV6-6	NA	TRBJ2-7	NA	CASSYSTTYEQYF	TGTGCCAGCAGTTACTCGACTACCTACGAGCAGTACTTC
TRBV19	NA	TRBJ1-2	NA	CASSIRQGGGYTF	TGTGCCAGTAGTATTCGGCAGGGCGGAGGCTACACCTTC
TRBV12-5	NA	TRBJ2-1	NA	CASGLNLLPPYNEQFF	TGTGCTAGTGGTTTGAACCTTCTACCTCCCTACAATGAGCAGTTCTTC
TRBV15	TRBD2	TRBJ2-1	NA	CATSSPGGASGGNEQFF	TGTGCCACCAGCTCCCCTGGGGGGGCTAGCGGGGGGAATGAGCAGTTCTTC
TRBV18	NA	TRBJ1-2	NA	CASSPGAGDVYGYTF	TGTGCCAGCTCACCAGGGGCAGGGGATGTCTATGGCTACACCTTC
TRBV7-3	TRBD2	TRBJ2-3	NA	CASSLNPAGGAGDTQYF	TGTGCCAGCAGCTTAAATCCCGCGGGGGGGGCGGGCGATACGCAGTATTTT
TRBV2	NA	TRBJ2-3	NA	CASGLATDTQYF	TGTGCCAGCGGTCTAGCGACAGATACGCAGTATTTT
TRBV5-6	TRBD1	TRBJ2-7	NA	CASSPRQGTNSYEQYF	TGTGCCAGCAGCCCCCGACAGGGCACCAATTCCTACGAGCAGTACTTC
TRBV5-1	NA	TRBJ1-1	NA	CASSLVEGSEAFF	TGCGCCAGCAGCTTGGTGGAGGGAAGTGAAGCTTTCTTT
TRBV5-6	NA	TRBJ1-3	NA	CASSPRDIFSGNTIYF	TGTGCCAGCAGCCCCCGGGACATTTTCTCTGGAAACACCATATATTTT
TRBV19	NA	TRBJ1-1	NA	CASSATGSMNTEAFF	TGTGCCAGTAGTGCTACAGGGAGCATGAACACTGAAGCTTTCTTT
TRBV6-6	TRBD1	TRBJ1-5	NA	CASGKGQGLQPQHF	TGTGCCAGCGGGAAGGGACAGGGCCTTCAGCCCCAGCATTTT
TRBV7-8	TRBD1	TRBJ2-2	NA	CASSQDRGLANTGELFF	TGTGCCAGCAGCCAAGACAGGGGGCTAGCGAACACCGGGGAGCTGTTTTTT
TRBV19	NA	TRBJ2-5	NA	CASKGLGLIQETQYF	TGTGCCAGTAAGGGCCTCGGACTGATCCAAGAGACCCAGTACTTC
TRBV7-2	NA	TRBJ2-3	once	CATQNPSTDTQYF	TGTGCCACCCAGAACCCGAGCACAGATACGCAGTATTTT
TRBV18	NA	TRBJ1-1	NA	CASSPTGVNTEAFF	TGTGCCAGCTCTCCGACCGGGGTGAACACTGAAGCTTTCTTT
TRBV9	TRBD1	TRBJ1-3	NA	CASSVQGAGGNTIYF	TGTGCCAGCAGCGTTCAGGGGGCGGGCGGAAACACCATATATTTT
TRBV29-1	NA	TRBJ1-5	NA	CSVGGGTDQPQHF	TGCAGCGTTGGGGGGGGGACGGATCAGCCCCAGCATTTT
TRBV5-4	NA	TRBJ2-3	NA	CASSLRTTDTQYF	TGTGCCAGCAGCTTGCGGACAACAGATACGCAGTATTTT
TRBV1	NA	TRBJ1-4	NA	CTSSQEEQGTNEKLFF	TGCACCAGCAGCCAAGAGGAACAGGGGACTAATGAAAAACTGTTTTTT
TRBV19	NA	TRBJ1-3	NA	CASSTPDRGNTIYF	TGTGCCAGTAGTACTCCCGACAGGGGAAACACCATATATTTT
TRBV27	TRBD1	TRBJ1-5	NA	CASSPYRGRGNQPQHF	TGTGCCAGCAGTCCGTACAGGGGACGGGGCAATCAGCCCCAGCATTTT